This is a list of T cell receptor beta chains from one sample in a study of CD4+ T cells in melanoma. Sequenced by immunoSEQ multiplex PCR; TCRdb stores in-frame clones only, minus some. The table lists over 130,000 clones, about 93% of them singletons. The receptors stem from a human donor with melanoma. The CDR3 runs from the conserved cysteine through the conserved F or W.

TRBV7-6	CASSLAYSAPRTYNEQFF
TRBV29-1	CSVERLAGYQETQYF
TRBV18	CASSSDRGLNYEQYF
TRBV15	CATSRDRSYEQYF
TRBV29-1	CSVEVTGTAGASQYF
TRBV4-2	CASSQDYSGGAANEQFF
TRBV5-4	CASSLRREPSTDTQYF
TRBV9	CASSRQVSGANVLTF
TRBV5-1	CASSAPDSGNTIYF
TRBV18	CASSIAWGDGNEQYF
TRBV29-1	CSVVGQPNTEAFF
TRBV6-6	CASSDSRLNTEAFF
TRBV29-1	CSVVAQQETQYF
TRBV11-2	CASSRSGSRRDTQYF
TRBV5-1	CASSLGGSKGEQYF
TRBV4-1	CASSPRFQLQGETQYF
TRBV5-1	CASRQGQRNTGELFF
TRBV5-8	CASSQDRGIYEQYF
TRBV30	CAWGKGLRGMNTEAFF
TRBV6-5	CASSYSSGEDTQYF
TRBV25-1	CASSRPQETQYF
TRBV7-9	CASSPPESYTF
TRBV9	CASSVAPDTEAFF
TRBV7-2	CASSSSGGAYEQFF
TRBV5-4	CASSFGGKHYGSPLHF
TRBV19	CASSGGGTGNTEAFF
TRBV2	CASRKPRVTQTGWNTEAFF
TRBV7-9	CASSLGQGYEKLFF
TRBV5-1	CASSLDLTGGSTDTQYF
TRBV30	CAWWDGSTGGGTEAFF
TRBV5-1	CASSLTSGGANNEQFF
TRBV18	CASSPQGPETQYF
TRBV14	CASSQGLAPGPYNEQFF
TRBV4-2	CASSSQSGTDYEQYF
TRBV6-5	CASSQPQGGEQYF
TRBV10-1	CASSEDSGGYNEQFF
TRBV7-9	CASSFLESDF
TRBV2	CASSAGQAQRSPLHF
TRBV7-2	CASSSGWGGGPRDTQYF
TRBV2	CASSVLTGDYSPLHF
TRBV9	CASSRLPSGGPADTQYF
TRBV7-9	CASSLWGGDNEQFF
TRBV2	CASSPRGMDSPLHF
TRBV9	CASSDPGVDTQYF
TRBV7-9	CASSYTGLETQYF